This TCR beta chain is from a study of shared clonotypes between healthy human individuals. J was trimmed by 4 bases and V by 7 bases; bases with no gene match: 7. CDR3 size: 14 residues. Germline V gene sequence: CDR1 MNHEY, CDR2 SMNVEV (reference sequence). This clone was detected only a few times. Its antigen is still unknown. Only in-frame clones appear in the TCRdb table, and some are missing; sequencing was by immunoSEQ multiplex PCR. The sample has about 700,000 clones; around 67% are singletons. Findings and limits, study-wide: The four-donor shared clonotypes exceeded non-shared clonotypes in generation probability, with non-shared ones scoring lower. On the whole, naive subsets had larger estimated richness than memory subsets had.

Adult donors, all healthy and HIV-negative, had no recent acute infections or vaccinations. Only Caucasian adults living in Nashville, Tennessee made up the donor group. The sample taken for sequencing was memory CD4+ T cells sorted from blood. Subset in this sample: CD45RA-negative fraction. The sequence was collected from a woman aged 25-40 years in good health. The chain joins TRBV27 to TRBJ2-1, with 7 bases lining up with TRBD2. The CDR3 region is CASKREAGYNEQFF. The CDR3 nucleotides are TGTGCCAGCAAGCGGGAAGCGGGTTACAATGAGCAGTTCTTC.